The present TCR beta chain was sequenced within a study of blood T cell repertoires in COVID-19. The V segment lost 6 bases and the J segment 1 base; nucleotides outside the gene matches: 2. The CDR3 has 14 amino acids. The V gene's germline CDR1 is MDHEN and CDR2 SYDVKM. Profiling relied on immunoSEQ multiplex PCR, and the TCRdb table lists in-frame clones only, not all of them. The repertoire holds 100,000 to 150,000 clones, with about 74% as singletons. J is TRBJ1-1 and V is TRBV28; 10 nucleotides align to TRBD1. The receptor comes from a human donor in a cohort sampled during active COVID-19. The sample was peripheral blood. The CDR3, as DNA: TGTGCCAGCAGACGGGACAGGGGGAACACTGAAGCTTTCTTT. This encodes CASRRDRGNTEAFF.